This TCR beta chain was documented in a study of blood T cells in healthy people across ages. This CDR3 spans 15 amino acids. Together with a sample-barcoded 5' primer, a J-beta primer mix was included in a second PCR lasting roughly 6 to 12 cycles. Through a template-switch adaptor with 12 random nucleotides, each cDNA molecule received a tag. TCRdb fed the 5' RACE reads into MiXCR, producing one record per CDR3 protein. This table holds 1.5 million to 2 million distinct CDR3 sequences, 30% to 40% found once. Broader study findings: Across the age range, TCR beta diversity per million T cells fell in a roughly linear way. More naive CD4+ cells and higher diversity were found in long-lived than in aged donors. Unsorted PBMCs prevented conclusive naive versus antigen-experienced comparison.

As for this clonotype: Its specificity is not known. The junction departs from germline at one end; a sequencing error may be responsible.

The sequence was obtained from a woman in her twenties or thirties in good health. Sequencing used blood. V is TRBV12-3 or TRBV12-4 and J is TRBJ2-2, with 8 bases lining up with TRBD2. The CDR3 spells CASTLGGGTSGERFF. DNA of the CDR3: TGTGCCAGCACCCTAGGCGGGGGGACGTCCGGGGAGCGGTTTTTT.